The clone carrying this T cell receptor beta chain showed up just a few times. Via MiXCR, TCRdb re-called the PCR reads, giving one row per CDR3 protein. Seen here are about 84,000 distinct CDR3 sequences, 50% to 65% observed once, and the top ten hold approximately 15%. Looked up from germline, CDR1 is GTSNPN and CDR2 is SVGIG (reference sequence). V shed 5 bases and J shed 4 bases, with 14 bases lying between them. The length of the CDR3 is 13 residues. These data are taken from a study of CDR3 diversity in severe acne. Sample: blood. This receptor was taken from a male donor in good health, without acne. The chain couples TRBV30 to TRBJ2-5; D not resolved. The CDR3 here is CAWGPPGGETQYF. The CDR3, as DNA: TGTGCCTGGGGCCCCCCGGGTGGAGAGACCCAGTACTTC.